This T cell receptor (beta chain) was recorded in a study of lymphopenia after photon versus proton radiotherapy. Findings of the study overall: Survival link was tested only in deceased patients; proton benefit remains a possibility. Larger post-nadir TCR diversity loss correlated inversely with survival in deceased patients. Oligoclonal CD8+ Temra expansion after nadir drove photon patients' diversity drop. Relative stability marked proton patients; photon patients lost diversity and naive cells.

TCRdb keeps only in-frame clones here, not all; method: immunoSEQ multiplex PCR. The data show under 35,000 clones, about 87% seen once. On this clone: Its specificity is unknown.

The germline CDR1 and CDR2 sequences are SGHNT and YENEEA. V lost 1 base and J lost 0, with 3 bases in between. The CDR3 sequence is 13 residues long. The gene calls are TRBV11-3 and TRBJ1-1; D gene unclear. This sample comprised peripheral blood, obtained from a patient treated with proton-based radiotherapy. The sequence was obtained from a woman in her sixties or seventies with pancreatic cancer. CDR3 region: CASSLGLNTEAFF. The CDR3, as DNA: TGTGCCAGCAGCTTAGGTTTGAACACTGAAGCTTTCTTT.